What follows is one TCR beta chain and its context. The data were taken from a study of blood T cell repertoires in COVID-19. The germline V gene encodes CDR1 SGHRS and CDR2 YFSETQ. The CDR3 runs 15 residues. J was trimmed by 2 bases and V by 4 bases; bases with no gene match: 4. Clones were read by immunoSEQ multiplex PCR, and TCRdb kept only the in-frame ones, dropping some. The sample carries 75,000 to 100,000 clones, roughly 84% recorded once. Input material: peripheral blood. The rearrangement links TRBV5-1 to TRBJ1-3; 9 nucleotides line up with TRBD1. The clonotype originates from a woman older than 75 with acute or convalescent COVID-19. Here the CDR3 DNA reads TGCGCCAGCAGCGCCGGGACAGGGACTGGAAACACCATATATTTT. Residues: CASSAGTGTGNTIYF.